This T cell receptor (beta chain) was recorded in a study of cytomegalovirus exposure and HLA in healthy donors. Study findings and constraints: In a later analysis, productive TCRs from donors in an Asian-associated ancestry cluster reportedly carried fewer N-insertions than the cohort mean.

In the PCR, 60 Vbeta and 13 Jbeta primers were used. The table came from immunoSEQ multiplex PCR; TCRdb's copy has only in-frame clones and leaves some out. Found here are 75,000 to 100,000 clones, around three quarters of them singletons; the top ten hold 16%. This CDR3 has 12 amino acids. Germline V gene data show CDR1 as KGHSH and CDR2 as LQKENI. V lost 3 bases and J 8 bases, leaving 7 bases between the germline ends. In the case of this clone: Antigen specificity is unknown.

The sequence derives from a man between 60 and 70 years old in good health and CMV-seropositive. The rearrangement joins TRBV18 to TRBJ1-4; a weak D match, TRBD1 (5 bases). What was sequenced was PBMCs. This chain's CDR3 is CASSPSGEKLFF. Written as DNA, the CDR3 is TGTGCCAGCTCACCCTCAGGGGAAAAACTGTTTTTT.